Listed here is a single T cell receptor (beta chain). This sample stems from a study of shared clonotypes between healthy human individuals. CDR1 MGHRA and CDR2 YSYEKL come from the germline V gene. V was clipped by 3 bases and J by 11 bases; unmatched bases: 10. The CDR3 sequence is 15 residues long. Produced via immunoSEQ multiplex PCR; TCRdb's table is partial and in-frame only. Among around 1,000,000 clones listed, 70% to 85% were seen once. Input material: memory CD4+ T cells from PBMCs. The subset was: CD45RA-negative fraction. The genes are TRBV4-1 and TRBJ1-4; 9 bases are a match to TRBD1. This receptor was obtained from a man between 18 and 35 years old in good health. Some clones in this sample may be carry-over from other donors' samples. The DNA for the CDR3 is TGCGCCAGCAGCCAGGGGGGACAGGGCGTTTTCAAACTGTTTTTT. This sequence encodes CASSQGGQGVFKLFF.